This TCR beta chain derives from a study of blood T cell repertoires in COVID-19. The length of the CDR3 is 15 residues. The trim removed 5 bases at V and 4 bases at J, leaving 9 bases unmatched. The V gene's germline CDR1 is MNHEY and CDR2 SVGAGI. The method was immunoSEQ multiplex PCR; TCRdb's version includes in-frame clones alone and lacks a portion of them. The data hold about 200,000 clones, with about 88% observed a single time. Sequenced sample: peripheral blood. The J gene is TRBJ1-2, the V gene TRBV6-5; 8 nucleotides match TRBD1. This receptor was identified in a man aged 18 to 30 with active or convalescent COVID-19. For the CDR3, the DNA is TGTGCCAGCAGTCTGTTCGCAGGGGGCGGCTATGGCTACACCTTC. Its protein product is CASSLFAGGGYGYTF.